Listed here are 7 T cell receptor beta chains from one sample, sequenced in a study of CD8+CD57+ T cells in acquired aplastic anemia. The study profiled TCR beta VDJ and CDR3 using genomic DNA as template. TCRdb called the reads again in MiXCR, with one record for every CDR3 protein. The sample lists some 68,000 distinct CDR3 sequences, around half occurring once. Sequenced material: sorted CD4+, CD8+, or CD8+CD57+ T cells (not recorded which) from PBMCs. Receptors were obtained from a human donor in good health, serving as a control.

The V and J genes are TRBV29-1 and TRBJ1-1; no firm D call. V lost 7 bases and J 4 bases, leaving 7 bases between the germline ends. This CDR3 has 10 amino acids. Germline assignment: CDR1 SQVTM and CDR2 ANQGSEA. This CDR3 reads CSALRTEAFF. The DNA of the CDR3 is TGCAGCGCCCTGCGCACTGAAGCTTTCTTT.

The V and J genes are TRBV7-3 and TRBJ1-6, with D unresolved. CDR1 and CDR2 (germline): SGHTA, FQGTGA. The CDR3 has 14 residues. The V end lost 5 bases, the J end lost 7 bases, and 12 bases lay between the germline ends. As DNA, the CDR3 is TGTGCCAGCAGCCCGGGCCCCCGCAATTCACCCCTCCACTTT. Protein sequence: CASSPGPRNSPLHF.

This chain joins TRBV5-1 and TRBJ2-7; D gene uncertain. Germline CDR1 reads SGHRS; CDR2 reads YFSETQ. The ends were cut back, 4 bases at V and 7 bases at J, with 12 bases in the middle. The CDR3 runs to 12 residues. CDR3 region: CASSPPGQEQYF. The DNA for the CDR3 is TGCGCCAGCAGCCCCCCGGGCCAGGAGCAGTACTTC.

This chain connects TRBV20-1 to TRBJ2-7; 8 positions agree with TRBD1. V trimming: 5 bases; J trimming: 12 bases; junction bases outside the gene matches: 6. The CDR3 spans 10 residues. CDR1 and CDR2 from the germline V gene are DFQATT and SNEGSKA (reference sequence). The CDR3 DNA follows: TGCAGTGCTTTGGACAGGGAATGGTACTTC. It translates to CSALDREWYF.

This clonotype was recorded at least ten times. The V and J genes are TRBV27 and TRBJ1-2, with D possibly TRBD1 on 6 matching bases. The V gene lost 6 bases and the J gene lost 4 bases, with 12 bases spanning the gap. Germline values: CDR1 MNHEY, CDR2 SMNVEV (reference sequence). The CDR3 loop spans 13 amino acids. CDR3 protein: CASRVRGGYGYTF. CDR3 sequence (DNA): TGTGCCAGCAGGGTCAGGGGTGGCTATGGCTACACCTTC.

This chain connects TRBV9 to TRBJ1-1; TRBD1 agrees at 8 bases. Germline lookup yields CDR1 SGDLS and CDR2 YYNGEE. The ends lost 3 bases at V and 0 bases at J; junction bases unmatched: 4. The CDR3 is 15 residues long. The CDR3: CASSDGTGLNTEAFF. Written as DNA, the CDR3 is TGTGCCAGCAGCGATGGGACAGGCTTGAACACTGAAGCTTTCTTT.

The rearrangement links TRBV2 to TRBJ2-7, with 12 positions matching TRBD2. Germline CDR1 is SNHLY and CDR2 is FYNNEI. V trimming: 5 bases; J trimming: 0 bases; junction bases outside the gene matches: 2. CDR3 length: 15 amino acids. CDR3 bases: TGTGCCAGCAGTTGGACTAGCGGGGACTCCTACGAGCAGTACTTC. Translation: CASSWTSGDSYEQYF.